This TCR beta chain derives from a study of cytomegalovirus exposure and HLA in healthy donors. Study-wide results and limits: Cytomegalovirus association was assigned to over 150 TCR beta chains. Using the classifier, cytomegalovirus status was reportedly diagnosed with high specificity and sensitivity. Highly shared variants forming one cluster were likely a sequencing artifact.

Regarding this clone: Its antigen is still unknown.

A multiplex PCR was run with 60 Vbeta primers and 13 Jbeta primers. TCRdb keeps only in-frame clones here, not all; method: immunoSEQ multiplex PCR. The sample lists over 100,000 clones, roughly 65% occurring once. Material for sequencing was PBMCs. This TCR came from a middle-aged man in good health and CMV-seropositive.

The CDR3: CASSLDPNNEQFF. CDR3 in DNA: TGTGCCAGCAGCTTAGATCCCAACAATGAGCAGTTCTTC. The chain carries TRBV7-2 and TRBJ2-1; D gene ambiguous. The CDR3 totals 13 residues. Trimming left V 1 base short and J 5 bases short, with 6 bases between. The V gene's germline CDR1 is SGHTA and CDR2 FQGNSA. Combining the CDR3 with reference TRBV7-2 and TRBJ2-1 gives the whole variable domain GAGVSQSPSNKVTEKGKDVELRCDPISGHTALYWYRQSLGQGLEFLIYFQGNSAPDKSGLPSDRFSAERTGGSVSTLTIQRTQQEDSAVYLCASSLDPNNEQFFGPGTRLTVL.